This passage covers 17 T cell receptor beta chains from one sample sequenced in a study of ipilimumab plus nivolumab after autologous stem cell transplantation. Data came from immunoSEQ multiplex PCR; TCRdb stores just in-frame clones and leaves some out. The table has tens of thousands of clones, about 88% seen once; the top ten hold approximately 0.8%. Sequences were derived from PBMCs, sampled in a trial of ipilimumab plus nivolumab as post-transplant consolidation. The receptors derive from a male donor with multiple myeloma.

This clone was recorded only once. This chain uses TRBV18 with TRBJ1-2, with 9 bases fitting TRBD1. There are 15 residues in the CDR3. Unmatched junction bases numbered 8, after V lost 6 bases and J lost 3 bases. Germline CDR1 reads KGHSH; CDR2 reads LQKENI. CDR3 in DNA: TGTGCCAGCTCTCCAGACAGGGGGTCGTACTATGGCTACACCTTC. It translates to CASSPDRGSYYGYTF.

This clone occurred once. CDR3 in DNA: TGTGCCAGCAGCCAAAGATACAGGGGGCTAAGCGAGCAGTACTTC. This sequence encodes CASSQRYRGLSEQYF. The chain recombines TRBV11-3 with TRBJ2-7, with 9 bases that match TRBD1. Germline values: CDR1 SGHNT, CDR2 YENEEA. Trimming took 5 bases from V and 6 from J; bases not matched to a gene: 11. This CDR3 has 15 residues. Based on the CDR3 plus reference TRBV11-3 and TRBJ2-7, the full variable domain is EAGVVQSPRYKIIEKKQPVAFWCNPISGHNTLYWYLQNLGQGPELLIRYENEEAVDDSQLPKDRFSAERLKGVDSTLKIQPAELGDSAVYLCASSQRYRGLSEQYFGPGTRLTVT.

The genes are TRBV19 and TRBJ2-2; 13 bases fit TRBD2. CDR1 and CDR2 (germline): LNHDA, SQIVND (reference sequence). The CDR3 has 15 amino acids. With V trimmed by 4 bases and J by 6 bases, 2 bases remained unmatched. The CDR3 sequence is CASSTGLAGPGELFF. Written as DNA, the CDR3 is TGTGCCAGTAGTACGGGACTAGCGGGACCCGGGGAGCTGTTTTTT.

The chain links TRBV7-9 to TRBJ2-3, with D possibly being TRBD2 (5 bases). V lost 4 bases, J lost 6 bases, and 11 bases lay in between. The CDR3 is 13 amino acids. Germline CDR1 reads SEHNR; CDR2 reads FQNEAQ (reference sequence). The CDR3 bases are TGTGCCAGCAGCTCCCTACTAGAGGATACGCAGTATTTT. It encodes CASSSLLEDTQYF.

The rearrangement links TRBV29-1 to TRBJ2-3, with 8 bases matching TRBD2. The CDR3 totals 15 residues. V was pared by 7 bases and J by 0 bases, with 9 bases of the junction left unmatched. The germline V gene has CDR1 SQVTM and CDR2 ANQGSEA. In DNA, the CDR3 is TGCAGCGCCGACGGGGGGGCGCGAAGCACAGATACGCAGTATTTT. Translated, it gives CSADGGARSTDTQYF.

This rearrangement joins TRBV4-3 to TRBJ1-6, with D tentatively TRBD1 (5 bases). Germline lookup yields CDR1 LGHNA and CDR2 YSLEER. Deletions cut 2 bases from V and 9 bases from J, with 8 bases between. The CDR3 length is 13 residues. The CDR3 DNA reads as TGCGCCAGCAGCCAACTCAGGGCTTCACCCCTCCACTTT. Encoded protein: CASSQLRASPLHF.

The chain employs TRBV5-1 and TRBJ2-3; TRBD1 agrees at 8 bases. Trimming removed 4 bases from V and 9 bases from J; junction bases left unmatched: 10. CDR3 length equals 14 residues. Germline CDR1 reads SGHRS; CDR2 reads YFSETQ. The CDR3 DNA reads TGCGCCAGCAGCGAGGGACAGGTCCAGATAACGCAGTATTTT. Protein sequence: CASSEGQVQITQYF.

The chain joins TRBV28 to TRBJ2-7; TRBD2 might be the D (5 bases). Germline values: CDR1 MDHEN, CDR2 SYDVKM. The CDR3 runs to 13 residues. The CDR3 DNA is TGTGCGACGCGGGCAGCTAGTTCCTACGAGCAGTACTTC. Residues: CATRAASSYEQYF.

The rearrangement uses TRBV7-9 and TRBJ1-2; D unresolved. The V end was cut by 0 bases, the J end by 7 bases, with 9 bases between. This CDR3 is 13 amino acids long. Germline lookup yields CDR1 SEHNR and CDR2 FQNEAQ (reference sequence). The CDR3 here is CASSLAEIPGYTF. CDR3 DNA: TGTGCCAGCAGCTTAGCGGAGATCCCTGGCTACACCTTC.

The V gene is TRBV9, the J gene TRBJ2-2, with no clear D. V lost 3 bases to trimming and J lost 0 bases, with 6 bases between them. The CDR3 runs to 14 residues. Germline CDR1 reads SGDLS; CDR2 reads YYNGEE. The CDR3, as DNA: TGTGCCAGCAGCGCTGGCACGAACACCGGGGAGCTGTTTTTT. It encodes CASSAGTNTGELFF.

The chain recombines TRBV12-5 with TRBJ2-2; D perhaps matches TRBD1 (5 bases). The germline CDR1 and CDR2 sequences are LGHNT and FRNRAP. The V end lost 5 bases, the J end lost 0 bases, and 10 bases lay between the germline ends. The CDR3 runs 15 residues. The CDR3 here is CASGPGIPNTGELFF. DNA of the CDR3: TGTGCTAGTGGTCCAGGGATCCCGAACACCGGGGAGCTGTTTTTT.

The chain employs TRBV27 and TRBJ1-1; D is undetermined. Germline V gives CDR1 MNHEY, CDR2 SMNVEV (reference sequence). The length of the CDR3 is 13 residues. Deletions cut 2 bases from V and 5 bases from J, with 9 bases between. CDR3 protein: CASSLNWGTEAFF. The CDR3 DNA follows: TGTGCCAGCAGTTTAAATTGGGGTACTGAAGCTTTCTTT.

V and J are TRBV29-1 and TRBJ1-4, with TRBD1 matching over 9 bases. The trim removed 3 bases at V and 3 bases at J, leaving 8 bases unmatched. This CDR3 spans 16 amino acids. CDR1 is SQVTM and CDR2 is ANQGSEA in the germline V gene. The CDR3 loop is CSVETGQGKANEKLFF. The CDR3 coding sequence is TGCAGCGTTGAGACCGGACAGGGGAAGGCTAATGAAAAACTGTTTTTT.

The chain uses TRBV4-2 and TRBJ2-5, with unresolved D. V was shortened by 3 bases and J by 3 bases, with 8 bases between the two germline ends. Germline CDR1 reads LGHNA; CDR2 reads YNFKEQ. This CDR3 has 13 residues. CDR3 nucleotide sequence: TGTGCCAGCAGCCAGGATAGGGAAGAGACCCAGTACTTC. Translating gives CASSQDREETQYF.

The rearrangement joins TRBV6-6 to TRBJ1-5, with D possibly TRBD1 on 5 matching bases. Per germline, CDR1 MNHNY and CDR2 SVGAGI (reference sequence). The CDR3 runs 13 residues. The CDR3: CALARASNQPQHF. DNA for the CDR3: TGTGCTCTCGCCAGGGCTAGCAATCAGCCCCAGCATTTT.

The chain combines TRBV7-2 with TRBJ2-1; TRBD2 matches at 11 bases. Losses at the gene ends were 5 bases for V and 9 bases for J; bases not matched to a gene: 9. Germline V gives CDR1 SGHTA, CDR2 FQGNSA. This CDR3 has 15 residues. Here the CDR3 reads CASSPKGLAVGEQFF. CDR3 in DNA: TGTGCCAGCAGCCCAAAGGGACTAGCGGTGGGTGAGCAGTTCTTC.

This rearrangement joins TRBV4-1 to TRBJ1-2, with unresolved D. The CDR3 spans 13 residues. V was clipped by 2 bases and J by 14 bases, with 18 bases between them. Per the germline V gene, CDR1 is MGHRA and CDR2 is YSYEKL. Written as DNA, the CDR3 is TGCGCCAGCAGCCAACCGTTCGAGGGCCGCAAAACCTTC. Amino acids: CASSQPFEGRKTF.